This TCR beta chain is drawn from a study of T-cell memory formation after mild COVID-19. Study in general: Clusters of TCRs were largely donor specific.

The germline gives CDR1 DFQATT, CDR2 SNEGSKA (reference sequence). The CDR3 sequence is 12 residues long. Trimming took 3 bases from V and 5 from J, leaving 10 bases between them. Points from the study as a whole: Within pre-infection memory, some responding clones were found, suggesting cross-reactive memory joined.

One entry per CDR3 protein, called by TCRdb with MiXCR from the 5' RACE reads. The data show 300,000 to 400,000 distinct CDR3 sequences, with more than 15% seen just once and around 24% held by the top ten. This clonotype was counted a few times. Its specificity is not known. This clonotype was sampled from a man younger than 30 who had mild COVID-19 (a few samples of this study predate the infection). Cell type and time point are not known. The sample was PBMCs or a T cell subset sorted from them (not recorded which). The gene calls are TRBV20-1 and TRBJ1-2; no reliable D call. CDR3 nucleotide sequence: TGCAGTGCTAGCAGAGAGAGTTATGGCTACACCTTC. Its protein product is CSASRESYGYTF.